This TCR beta chain is from a study of OX40 agonist ivuxolimab in advanced cancers. Across the whole study: Patients' therapy was ivuxolimab, an antibody that acts as an agonist of OX40 (CD134).

Libraries were prepared by immunoSEQ multiplex PCR; TCRdb keeps only in-frame clonotypes and omits some of them. In the table there are about 68,000 clones, 84% of which are singletons. This CDR3 has 14 residues. Germline CDR1 MGHDK, CDR2 SYGVNS. Trimming at V came to 9 bases and at J to 0 bases, leaving 4 bases not matched to a gene. Comment on this clone: What it binds is not known.

Overall study results and limits: It was also the case that some nonresponders had low normalized T-cell clonal expansion.

The sequence came from an adult with an advanced solid tumor such as melanoma, head and neck, liver or kidney cancer. This material consisted of CD4+ or CD8+ T cells sorted from blood, taken in a trial of the OX40 agonist ivuxolimab. The chain carries TRBV25-1 and TRBJ2-3; TRBD2 matches 9 bases. This chain's CDR3 is CASGLASSTDTQYF. The CDR3 DNA is TGTGCCAGTGGACTAGCGTCTAGCACAGATACGCAGTATTTT. Full variable domain (missing parts from reference TRBV25-1 and TRBJ2-3): EADIYQTPRYLVIGTGKKITLECSQTMGHDKMYWYQQDPGMELHLIHYSYGVNSTEKGDLSSESTVSRIRTEHFPLTLESARPSHTSQYLCASGLASSTDTQYFGPGTRLTVL.